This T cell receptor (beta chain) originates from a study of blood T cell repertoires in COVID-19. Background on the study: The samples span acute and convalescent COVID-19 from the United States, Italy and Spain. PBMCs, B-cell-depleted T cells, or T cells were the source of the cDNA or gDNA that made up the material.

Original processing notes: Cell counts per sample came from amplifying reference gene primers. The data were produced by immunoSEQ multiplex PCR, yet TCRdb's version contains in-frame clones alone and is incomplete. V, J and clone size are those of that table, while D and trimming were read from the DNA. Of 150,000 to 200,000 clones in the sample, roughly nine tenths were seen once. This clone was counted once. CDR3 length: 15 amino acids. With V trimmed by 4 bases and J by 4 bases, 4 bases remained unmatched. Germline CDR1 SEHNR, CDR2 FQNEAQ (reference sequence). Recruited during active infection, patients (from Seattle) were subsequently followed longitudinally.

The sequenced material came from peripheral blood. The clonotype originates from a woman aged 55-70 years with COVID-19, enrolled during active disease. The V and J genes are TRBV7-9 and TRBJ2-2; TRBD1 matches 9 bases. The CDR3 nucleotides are TGTGCCAGCAGCTCTCCGGGACAGGGCACCGGGGAGCTGTTTTTT. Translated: CASSSPGQGTGELFF.